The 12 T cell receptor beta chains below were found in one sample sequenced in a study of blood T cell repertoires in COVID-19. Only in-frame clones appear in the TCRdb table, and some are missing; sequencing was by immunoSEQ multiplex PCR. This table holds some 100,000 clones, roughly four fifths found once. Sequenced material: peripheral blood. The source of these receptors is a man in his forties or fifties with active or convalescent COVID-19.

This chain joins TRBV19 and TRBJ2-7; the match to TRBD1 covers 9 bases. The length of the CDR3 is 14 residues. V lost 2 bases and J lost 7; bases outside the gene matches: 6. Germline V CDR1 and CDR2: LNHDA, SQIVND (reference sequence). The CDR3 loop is CASSISQGAGEQYF. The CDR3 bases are TGTGCCAGTAGTATATCACAGGGGGCAGGGGAGCAGTACTTC. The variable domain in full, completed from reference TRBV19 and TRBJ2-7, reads DGGITQSPKYLFRKEGQNVTLSCEQNLNHDAMYWYRQDPGQGLRLIYYSQIVNDFQKGDIAEGYSVSREKKESFPLTVTSAQKNPTAFYLCASSISQGAGEQYFGPGTRLTVT.

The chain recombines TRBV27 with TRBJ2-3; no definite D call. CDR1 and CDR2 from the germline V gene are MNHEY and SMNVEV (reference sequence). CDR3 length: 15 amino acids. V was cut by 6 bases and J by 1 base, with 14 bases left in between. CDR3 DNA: TGTGCCAGCAGACCAACTTGGGCTGGCACAGATACGCAGTATTTT. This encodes CASRPTWAGTDTQYF.

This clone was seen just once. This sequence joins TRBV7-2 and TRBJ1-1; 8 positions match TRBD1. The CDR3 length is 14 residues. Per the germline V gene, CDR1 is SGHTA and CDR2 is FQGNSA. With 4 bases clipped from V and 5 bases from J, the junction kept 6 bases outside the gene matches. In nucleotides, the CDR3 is TGTGCCAGCAGCTACCAGGGGGCGGGTACTGAAGCTTTCTTT. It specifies CASSYQGAGTEAFF.

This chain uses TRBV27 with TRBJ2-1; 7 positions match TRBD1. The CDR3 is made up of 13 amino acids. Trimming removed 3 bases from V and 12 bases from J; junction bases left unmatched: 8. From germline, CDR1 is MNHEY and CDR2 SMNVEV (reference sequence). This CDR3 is CASSFWQGDGQFF. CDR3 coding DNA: TGTGCCAGCAGTTTTTGGCAGGGGGACGGGCAGTTCTTC.

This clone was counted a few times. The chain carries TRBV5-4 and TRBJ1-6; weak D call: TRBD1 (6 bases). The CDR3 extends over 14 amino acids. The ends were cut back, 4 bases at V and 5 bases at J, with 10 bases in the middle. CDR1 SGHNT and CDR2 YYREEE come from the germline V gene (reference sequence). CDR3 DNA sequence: TGTGCCAGCAGCCGCAGGGGAGATAATTCACCCCTCCACTTT. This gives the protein CASSRRGDNSPLHF.

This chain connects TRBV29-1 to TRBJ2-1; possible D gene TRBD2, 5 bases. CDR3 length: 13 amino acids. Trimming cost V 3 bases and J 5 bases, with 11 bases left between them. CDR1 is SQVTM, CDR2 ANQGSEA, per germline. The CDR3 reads CSVDRTGNNEQFF. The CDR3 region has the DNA TGCAGCGTTGATAGGACGGGAAACAATGAGCAGTTCTTC.

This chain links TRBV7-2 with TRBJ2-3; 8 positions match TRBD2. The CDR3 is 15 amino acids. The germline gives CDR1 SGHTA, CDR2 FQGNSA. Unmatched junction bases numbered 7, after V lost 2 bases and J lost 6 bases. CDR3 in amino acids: CASSLRAAGEDTQYF. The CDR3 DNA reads TGTGCCAGCAGCTTACGGGCAGCGGGGGAGGATACGCAGTATTTT.

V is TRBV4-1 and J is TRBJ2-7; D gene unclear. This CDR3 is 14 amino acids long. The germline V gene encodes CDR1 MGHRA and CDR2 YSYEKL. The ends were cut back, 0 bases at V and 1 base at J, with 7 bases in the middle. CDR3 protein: CASSQEERSYEQYF. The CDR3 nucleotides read TGCGCCAGCAGCCAAGAAGAGCGATCCTACGAGCAGTACTTC.

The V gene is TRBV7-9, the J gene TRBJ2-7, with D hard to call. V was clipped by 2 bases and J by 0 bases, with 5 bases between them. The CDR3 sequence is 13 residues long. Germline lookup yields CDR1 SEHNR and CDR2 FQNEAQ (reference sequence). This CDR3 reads CASSLPSSYEQYF. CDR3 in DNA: TGTGCCAGCAGCTTACCGAGCTCCTACGAGCAGTACTTC.

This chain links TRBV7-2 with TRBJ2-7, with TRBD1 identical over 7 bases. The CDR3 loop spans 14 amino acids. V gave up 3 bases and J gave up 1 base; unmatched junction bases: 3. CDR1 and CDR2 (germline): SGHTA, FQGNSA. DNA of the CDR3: TGTGCCAGCAGCTTGTCGACAGGGTCCTACGAGCAGTACGTC. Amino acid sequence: CASSLSTGSYEQYV.

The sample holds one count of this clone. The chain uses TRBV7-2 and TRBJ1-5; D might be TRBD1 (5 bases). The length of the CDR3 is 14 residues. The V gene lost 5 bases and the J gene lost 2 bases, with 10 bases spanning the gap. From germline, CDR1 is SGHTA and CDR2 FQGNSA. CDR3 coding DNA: TGTGCCAGCAGCCAGGGAATACGCAATCAGCCCCAGCATTTT. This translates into CASSQGIRNQPQHF.

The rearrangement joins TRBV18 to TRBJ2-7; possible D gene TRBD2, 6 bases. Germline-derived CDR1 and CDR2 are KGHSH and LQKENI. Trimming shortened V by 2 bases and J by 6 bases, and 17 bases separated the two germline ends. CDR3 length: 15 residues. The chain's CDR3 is CASSPNTGVWSEQYV. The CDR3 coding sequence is TGTGCCAGCTCACCAAACACGGGGGTATGGAGCGAGCAGTACGTC.